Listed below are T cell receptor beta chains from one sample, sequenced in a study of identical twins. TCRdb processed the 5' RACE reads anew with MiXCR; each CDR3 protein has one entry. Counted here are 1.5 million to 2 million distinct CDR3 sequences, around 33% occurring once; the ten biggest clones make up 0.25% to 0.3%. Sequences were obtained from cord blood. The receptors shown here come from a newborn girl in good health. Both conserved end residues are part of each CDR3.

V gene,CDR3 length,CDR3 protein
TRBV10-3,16,CAISFLGQGSYNEQFF
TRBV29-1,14,CSVARARSYNEQFF
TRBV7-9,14,CASSLGKSKNIQYF
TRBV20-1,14,CSARRTGAGNTIYF
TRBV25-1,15,CASSGLWDAKNIQYF
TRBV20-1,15,CSARGEILASYEQHF
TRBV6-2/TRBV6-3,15,CASSYFPTNTGELFF
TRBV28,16,CASSEGLGQLAETQYF
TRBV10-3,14,CAISERKARNEQFF
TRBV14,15,CVSSQVTGGSSEAFF
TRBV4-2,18,CASSQEPSGRKAYNEQFF
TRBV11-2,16,CASSAWTSGGDNEQFF
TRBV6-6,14,CASSYSGVDTEAFF
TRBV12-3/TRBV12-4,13,CASSLWEGETQYF
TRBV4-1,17,CASSPLHAGGPVDTQYF
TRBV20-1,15,CSARVPGPSYNEQFF
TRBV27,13,CASRLTGRETQYF
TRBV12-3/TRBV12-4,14,CASSMWQGGNEQYF
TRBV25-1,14,CASSDWGGGYGYTF
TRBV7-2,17,CASSRKKTSGLTDTQYF
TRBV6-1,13,CASSVEQWAGYTF
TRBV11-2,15,CASSALRGRTYEQYF
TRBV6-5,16,CASKPGTGILNQPQHF
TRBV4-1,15,CASSPRTSGSYEQFF
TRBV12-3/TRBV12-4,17,CASTIGGGGASYNEQFF
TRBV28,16,CASSSPPGGRWYEQYF
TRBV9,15,CASSVTGQGNEKLFF
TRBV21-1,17,CASSTGTSGRNQETQYF
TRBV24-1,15,CATSDLQGSYNEQYF
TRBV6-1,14,CASSERTVSDGYTF
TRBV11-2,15,CASSLVQGGSYEQYF
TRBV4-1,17,CASSPGLAARSYNEQYF
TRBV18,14,CASPPPGQIGGYTF
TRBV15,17,CATSRDLVGTAKNIQYF
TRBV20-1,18,CSAWLRTSGRQTKNIQYF
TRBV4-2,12,CASSHTVGEAFF
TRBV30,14,CAWSESLAGGEQFF
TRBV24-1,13,CATRDGTLARAFF
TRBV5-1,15,CASSPRTTSSYEQYF
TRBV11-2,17,CASSLDGWTQSSYEQYF
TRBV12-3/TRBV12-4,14,CASSLSVSRSPLHF
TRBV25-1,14,CASSEFGLGETQYF
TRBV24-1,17,CATSDSSGTRGTDTQYF
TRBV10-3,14,CAISVGTSTDTQYF
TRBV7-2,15,CASSKPTGAGYGYTF
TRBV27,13,CASRGVKIYEQYF
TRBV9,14,CASSPQGGRNIQYF
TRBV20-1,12,CSEGLSTDTQHF
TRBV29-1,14,CSVGGFPSTDTQYF
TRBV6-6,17,CASSSGTSVLSSYEQYF
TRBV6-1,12,CVSRTGSHGNTF
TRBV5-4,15,CASSAGTLATDTQYF
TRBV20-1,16,CSARDGIGGTKNIQYF